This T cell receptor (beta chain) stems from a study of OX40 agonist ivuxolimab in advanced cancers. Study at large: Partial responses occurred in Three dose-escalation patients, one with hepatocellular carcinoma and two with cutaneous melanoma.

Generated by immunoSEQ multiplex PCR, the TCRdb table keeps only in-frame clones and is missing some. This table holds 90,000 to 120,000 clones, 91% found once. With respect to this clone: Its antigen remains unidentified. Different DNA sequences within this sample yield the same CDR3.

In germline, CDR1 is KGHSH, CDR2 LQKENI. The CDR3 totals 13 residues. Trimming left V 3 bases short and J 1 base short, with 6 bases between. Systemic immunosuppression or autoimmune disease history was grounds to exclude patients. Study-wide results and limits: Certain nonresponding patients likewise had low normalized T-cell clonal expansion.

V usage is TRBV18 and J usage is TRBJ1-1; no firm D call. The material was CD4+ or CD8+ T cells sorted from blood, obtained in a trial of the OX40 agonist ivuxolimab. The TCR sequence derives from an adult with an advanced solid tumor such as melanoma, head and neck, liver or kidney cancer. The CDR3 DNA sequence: TGTGCCAGCTCACCTGGAGAGAACACTGAAGCTTTCTTT. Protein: CASSPGENTEAFF.